Listed below are T cell receptor beta chains from one sample, sequenced in a study of blood T cells in healthy people across ages. One entry per CDR3 protein results from TCRdb running MiXCR on the 5' RACE reads. The table includes 1.2 million to 1.5 million distinct CDR3 sequences, approximately 40% detected once. The sample consisted of blood. Every receptor here comes from a woman aged 18-29 years in good health. The CDR3 runs from the conserved cysteine through the conserved F or W. D genes are given only for firm matches. Clone size is stated in some rows and not others, as once, few, many or a class when expanded.

clone_size j_call v_call d_call cdr3_nt cdr3_aa
few TRBJ2-1 TRBV4-1 TRBD2 TGCGCCAGCAGCCGTGGGGGACTAGCGTTGAATGAGCAGTTCTTC CASSRGGLALNEQFF
. TRBJ2-3 TRBV4-2 TRBD2 TGTGCCAGCAGCCAAGAGACGGCTAGCGGGTCGACTCGAACAGATACGCAGTATTTT CASSQETASGSTRTDTQYF
few TRBJ1-5 TRBV6-5 . TGTGCCAGCAGTTACTCGGGGGTGGCTCAGCCCCAGCATTTT CASSYSGVAQPQHF
once TRBJ2-7 TRBV27 . TGTGCCAGCAGTTCTCGACGGGGCGAGCAGTACTTC CASSSRRGEQYF
. TRBJ2-5 TRBV7-2 . TGTGCCAGCAGCCGAGACGTAGGGTGGGGTGGAGAGACCCAGTACTTC CASSRDVGWGGETQYF
. TRBJ2-5 TRBV27 . TGTGCCAGCAGTTTGCTCACCGGGACAGGGCTAGCAGCGGGAGTTCAAGAGCAGTACTTC CASSLLTGTGLAAGVQEQYF
. TRBJ2-2 TRBV6-1 TRBD2 TGTGCCAGCAGCACCGGGACTAGAGCTACCGGGGAGCTGTTTTTT CASSTGTRATGELFF
. TRBJ2-7 TRBV2 . TGTGCCAGCAAATCTACCCCAAGCTCCTACGAGCAGTACTTC CASKSTPSSYEQYF
. TRBJ1-2 TRBV4-1 . TGCGCCAGCAGCCAAGATCGGCAGGGTGGCTACACCTTC CASSQDRQGGYTF
. TRBJ1-3 TRBV20-1 . TGCAGTGCTGAATGGGGAAACACCATATATTTT CSAEWGNTIYF
. TRBJ1-5 TRBV6-1 TRBD1 TGTGCCAGCACTGGACAGGGTGCATATAGCAATCAGCCCCAGCATTTT CASTGQGAYSNQPQHF
. TRBJ2-7 TRBV18 TRBD1 TGTGCCAGCTCACCACGACTGGAATCCGGGACAGGGGCATACGAGCAGTACTTC CASSPRLESGTGAYEQYF
few TRBJ1-2 TRBV21-1 . TGTGCCAGCAGCAAAGGGCACCAGGCGTACGCTAACTATGGCTACACCTTC CASSKGHQAYANYGYTF
many TRBJ2-1 TRBV9 TRBD1 TGTGCCAGCAGTGTGACAGGGGGCATTAAAAATGAGCAGTTCTTC CASSVTGGIKNEQFF
. TRBJ2-1 TRBV4-2 . TGTGCCAGCAGCCAAGGCGATAAGCTTGACGAGCAGTTCTTC CASSQGDKLDEQFF
. TRBJ1-5 TRBV7-2 . TGTGCCAGCAGCTTAGGCCACACCGCCCAGCCCCAGCATTTT CASSLGHTAQPQHF
. TRBJ1-2 TRBV28 . TGTGCCGCTCCGGACTCAGGTCCGAACTATGGCTACACCTTC CAAPDSGPNYGYTF
. TRBJ1-5 TRBV18 . TGTGCCAGCTCGCGTGGGGACGGTAGCAATCAGCCCCAGCATTTT CASSRGDGSNQPQHF
once TRBJ1-5 TRBV27 TRBD1 TGTGCCAGCAGTCTTAACGCTGGGACAGGGGTCTATAGCAATCAGCCCCAGCATTTT CASSLNAGTGVYSNQPQHF
. TRBJ2-1 TRBV4-2 TRBD1 TGTGCCAGCAGCCAGTGGACAGGTCCGCATGAGCAGTTCTTC CASSQWTGPHEQFF
few TRBJ2-1 TRBV20-1 . TGCAGTGCTGAGGGAGGACCGCCCCACAATGAGCAGTTCTTC CSAEGGPPHNEQFF
few TRBJ2-1 TRBV6-5 . TGTGCCAGCAGCTCCCGACTAACACAAACCTACAATGAGCAGTTCTTC CASSSRLTQTYNEQFF
few TRBJ2-3 TRBV3-1 TRBD2 TGTGCCAGCAGCCATGTGGGAGGTAGCGGGGTTTTAGATACGCAGTATTTT CASSHVGGSGVLDTQYF
many TRBJ2-1 TRBV7-2 . TGTGCCAGCAGCTTAGCCATAGGACACGATGAGCAGTTCTTC CASSLAIGHDEQFF
. TRBJ1-5 TRBV11-2 . TGTGCCAGCAGCATCCAGGGTAGGGGCAATCAGCCCCAGCATTTT CASSIQGRGNQPQHF
. TRBJ1-1 TRBV9 . TGTGCCAGCCACCAGTTAGGGACACAAGCTTTCTTT CASHQLGTQAFF
many TRBJ1-2 TRBV5-1 . TGCGCCAGCAGCTTGGTTCAGGCATATGGCTACACCTTC CASSLVQAYGYTF
. TRBJ2-3 TRBV4-1 . TGCGCCAGCAGCCCCCCAGGGGCAGGGGAGACAGATACGCAGTATTTT CASSPPGAGETDTQYF
few TRBJ2-5 TRBV5-1 . TGCGCCAGCAGCTTGGGGACTCCACAAGAGACCCAGTACTTC CASSLGTPQETQYF
few TRBJ1-2 TRBV5-1 . TGCGCCAGCAGCCCCGGAGGCTCGGATGGCTACACCTTC CASSPGGSDGYTF
. TRBJ2-3 TRBV6-4 . TGTGCCAGCGGAATGGGGGGAGATTCAGATACGCAGTATTTT CASGMGGDSDTQYF
. TRBJ1-5 TRBV6-2/TRBV6-3 . TGTGCCAGCAGTCACACCGCAGGCGGGGCGATCGGCAATCAGCCCCAGCATTTT CASSHTAGGAIGNQPQHF
few TRBJ2-5 TRBV6-1 . TGTGCCAGCCGACCCGACAGGTACCAAGAGACCCAGTACTTC CASRPDRYQETQYF
. TRBJ2-4 TRBV20-1 . TGCAGTGCTAGAGATCCTTTCGCCCCCGGGGTAGGCAAAAACATTCAGTACTTC CSARDPFAPGVGKNIQYF
. TRBJ2-1 TRBV20-1 . TGCAGTACTAGAGTCCTTAGCAATGAGCAGTTCTTC CSTRVLSNEQFF
. TRBJ2-1 TRBV2 TRBD2 TGTGCCAGCAGCCCGGGACTAGTCCCCGTCGGGTTCTTC CASSPGLVPVGFF
. TRBJ2-5 TRBV2 TRBD2 TGTGCCAGCAGTGGGGTCGCGGGAGTTGGAGAGACCCAGTACTTC CASSGVAGVGETQYF
. TRBJ2-5 TRBV20-1 . TGCAGTGCTAGAGTGGGCCAGAGGGGGCAAGAGACCCAGTACTTC CSARVGQRGQETQYF
once TRBJ1-1 TRBV7-9 . TGTGCCAGCAGCTTGGTTGTTTCGTCAGATGAAGCTTTCTTT CASSLVVSSDEAFF
. TRBJ2-5 TRBV25-1 TRBD2 TGTGCCAGCAAGCGGGGGGACCAAGAGACCCAGTACTTC CASKRGDQETQYF
. TRBJ2-7 TRBV28 TRBD2 TGTGCCAGCAGGCCCTCAGCGGGGGTGAACTACGAGCAGTACTTC CASRPSAGVNYEQYF
many TRBJ2-1 TRBV7-9 . TGTGCCAGCAGGGTTTTAGGCGGCGAGCAGTTCTTC CASRVLGGEQFF
. TRBJ2-1 TRBV7-9 TRBD2 TGTGCCAGCAGCGTCTCGGGACTAGCGGGAGGCTCGAGCTCCTACAATGAGCAGTTCTTC CASSVSGLAGGSSSYNEQFF
. TRBJ2-7 TRBV7-6 TRBD2 TGTGCCAGCAGTAGAACGGGGGGGGCGTACAATGAGCAGTACTTC CASSRTGGAYNEQYF